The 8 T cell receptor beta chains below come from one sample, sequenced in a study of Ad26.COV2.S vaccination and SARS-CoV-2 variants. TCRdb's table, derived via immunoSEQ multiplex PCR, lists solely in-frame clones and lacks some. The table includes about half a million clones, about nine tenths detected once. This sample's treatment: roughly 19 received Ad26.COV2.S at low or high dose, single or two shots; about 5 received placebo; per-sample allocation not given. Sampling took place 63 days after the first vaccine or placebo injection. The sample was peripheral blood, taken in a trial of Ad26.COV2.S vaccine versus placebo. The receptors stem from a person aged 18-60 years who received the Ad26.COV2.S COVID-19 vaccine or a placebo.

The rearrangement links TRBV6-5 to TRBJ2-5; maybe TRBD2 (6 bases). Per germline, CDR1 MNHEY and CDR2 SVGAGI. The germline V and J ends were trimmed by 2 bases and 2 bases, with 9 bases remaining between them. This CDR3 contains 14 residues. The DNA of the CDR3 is TGTGCCAGCAGTTACCGGGGAGGTCAAGAGACCCAGTACTTC. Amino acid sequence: CASSYRGGQETQYF.

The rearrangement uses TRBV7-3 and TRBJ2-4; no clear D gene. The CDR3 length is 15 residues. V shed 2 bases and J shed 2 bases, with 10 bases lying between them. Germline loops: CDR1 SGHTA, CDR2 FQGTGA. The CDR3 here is CASSLVQETKNIQYF. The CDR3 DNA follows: TGTGCCAGCAGCTTAGTCCAAGAGACCAAAAACATTCAGTACTTC.

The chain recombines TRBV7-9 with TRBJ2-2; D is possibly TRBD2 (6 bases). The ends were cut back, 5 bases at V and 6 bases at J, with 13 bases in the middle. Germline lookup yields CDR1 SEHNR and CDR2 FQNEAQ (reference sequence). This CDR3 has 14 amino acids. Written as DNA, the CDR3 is TGTGCCAGCAGCCTGGGGGGAGTTCCCGGGGAGCTGTTTTTT. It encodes CASSLGGVPGELFF.

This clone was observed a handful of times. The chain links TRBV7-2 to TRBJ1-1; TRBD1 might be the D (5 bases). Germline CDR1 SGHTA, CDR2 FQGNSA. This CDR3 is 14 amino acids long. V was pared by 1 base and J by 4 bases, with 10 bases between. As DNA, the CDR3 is TGTGCCAGCAGCTTAGTAGGGGCCAGCACTGAAGCTTTCTTT. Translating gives CASSLVGASTEAFF.

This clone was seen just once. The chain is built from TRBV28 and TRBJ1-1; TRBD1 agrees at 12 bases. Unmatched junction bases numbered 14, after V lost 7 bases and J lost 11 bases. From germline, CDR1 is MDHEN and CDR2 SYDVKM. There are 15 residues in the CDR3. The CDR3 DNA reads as TGTGCCAGCACACCACCGGGACAGGGGGCGTATCGGGCTTTCTTT. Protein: CASTPPGQGAYRAFF. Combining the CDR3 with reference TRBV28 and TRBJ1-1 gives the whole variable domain DVKVTQSSRYLVKRTGEKVFLECVQDMDHENMFWYRQDPGLGLRLIYFSYDVKMKEKGDIPEGYSVSREKKERFSLILESASTNQTSMYLCASTPPGQGAYRAFFGQGTRLTVV.

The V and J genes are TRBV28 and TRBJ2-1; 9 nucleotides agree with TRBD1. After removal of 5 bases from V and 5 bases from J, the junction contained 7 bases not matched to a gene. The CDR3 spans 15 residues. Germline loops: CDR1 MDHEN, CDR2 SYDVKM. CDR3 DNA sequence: TGTGCCAGCAGTCCACCAGGGACAGGGAACAATGAGCAGTTCTTC. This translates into CASSPPGTGNNEQFF.

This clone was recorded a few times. Here the CDR3 DNA reads TGTGCCAGTAGTATCAGACCGAACACTGAAGCTTTCTTT. Translation: CASSIRPNTEAFF. This chain joins TRBV19 and TRBJ1-1; the D is unclear. The V end lost 3 bases, the J end lost 1 base, and 6 bases lay between the germline ends. Germline V gene data show CDR1 as LNHDA and CDR2 as SQIVND (reference sequence). The CDR3 runs 13 residues.

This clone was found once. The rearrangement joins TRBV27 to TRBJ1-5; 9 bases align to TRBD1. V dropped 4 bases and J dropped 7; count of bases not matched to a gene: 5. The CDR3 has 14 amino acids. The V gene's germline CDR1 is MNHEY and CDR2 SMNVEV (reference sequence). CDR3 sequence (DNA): TGTGCCAGCAGTTCTACAGGGGGCTTGCAGCCCCAGCATTTT. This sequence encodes CASSSTGGLQPQHF.